The 21 T cell receptor beta chains listed next were all sequenced from one sample in a study of vaccination and CD4 T cells after COVID-19 (dated by TCRdb to between 2021 and 2024). The library was generated by PCR. Reads for this sample came from an Illumina iSeq 100. TCR sequencing of DNA from cultured CD4+ T cells used the Oncomine TCR Beta short-read assay at the Johns Hopkins FTIC core. Using fastp at Q25 and MiXCR, TCRdb reprocessed the public reads and kept productive beta chains. Entries that share a CDR3 protein sequence are merged under the most common genes and DNA. Within this sample are about 2,300 distinct CDR3 sequences, with 35% to 45% of them counted one time only. The ten biggest clones cover around 78% of the sample. In light of the paper, this sample's treatment or condition label describes: roughly 11-day PBMC culture with coronavirus spike peptide pools or control peptides (ViraFEST assay). CD4+ T cells from unexposed donors were collected before the COVID-19 pandemic (2011-2018).

Antigens for these TCRs are unknown. Sequenced: CD4+ T cells from blood, cultured in vitro. These receptors came from a human donor in good health.

This clonotype was found a few times. The V and J genes are TRBV5-4 and TRBJ2-3; possibly TRBD2 for D (6 bases). The V end lost 2 bases, the J end lost 1 base, and 11 bases lay between the germline ends. The CDR3 runs to 15 residues. Germline V lookup: CDR1 SGHNT, CDR2 YYREEE (reference sequence). CDR3 sequence (DNA): TGTGCCAGCAGCTTCGGCGGGGTGGGCACAGATACGCAGTATTTT. This translates into CASSFGGVGTDTQYF.

This clonotype has more than one count but fewer than ten. The chain recombines TRBV6-1 with TRBJ2-3; 8 nucleotides match TRBD1. CDR1 is MNHNS, CDR2 SASEGT, per germline. There are 17 residues in the CDR3. V shed 6 bases and J 0 bases; nucleotides not matched to a gene: 11. The CDR3 loop is CASREFQGATSTDTQYF. The CDR3 DNA is TGTGCCAGCAGGGAGTTCCAGGGGGCAACTAGCACAGATACGCAGTATTTT.

The chain has TRBV21-1 and TRBJ2-7; TRBD1 is the table's D call, not checked against the DNA. TRBV21-1 is a recognized pseudogene. This CDR3 spans 11 amino acids. This chain's CDR3 is CASSIGGRQYF. As DNA, the CDR3 is TGTGCCAGCAGCATTGGGGGACGGCAGTACTTC.

The table lists this clonotype with a few counts. As DNA, the CDR3 is TGCAGTGCTAGAGATCTAAGGACGACAGATACGCAGTATTTT. This sequence encodes CSARDLRTTDTQYF. This chain links TRBV20-1 with TRBJ2-3, with D unclear. Germline lookup yields CDR1 DFQATT and CDR2 SNEGSKA (reference sequence). V gave up 0 bases and J gave up 3 bases, with 10 bases separating them. This CDR3 has 14 amino acids.

V usage is TRBV12-3 or TRBV12-4 and J usage is TRBJ1-5; the D gene is possibly TRBD1 (5 bases). The length of the CDR3 is 12 residues. Trimming pared 7 bases from V and 6 bases from J, leaving 10 bases between. The CDR3 DNA reads as TGTGCCAGCATGGGGGGGAGTCAGCCCCAGCATTTT. Protein: CASMGGSQPQHF.

V and J are TRBV6-2 or TRBV6-3 and TRBJ1-5; maybe TRBD1 (6 bases). Deletions cut 0 bases from V and 5 bases from J, with 11 bases between. The CDR3 is 15 amino acids. CDR1 is MNHEY, CDR2 SVGEGT, per germline. CDR3 protein: CASSYSPRGYQPQHF. CDR3 sequence (DNA): TGTGCCAGCAGTTACTCGCCAAGGGGGTATCAGCCCCAGCATTTT.

V gene TRBV7-2 combines with J gene TRBJ2-1; TRBD2 matches 7 bases. V shed 0 bases, J shed 4 bases, and the junction held 3 bases outside the gene matches. CDR3 length: 15 residues. Germline CDR1 SGHTA, CDR2 FQGNSA. The CDR3 DNA reads TGTGCCAGCAGCTTAGCTAGCGGGCTTTACAATGAGCAGTTCTTC. Protein sequence: CASSLASGLYNEQFF. The full variable domain, in which reference TRBV7-2 and TRBJ2-1 provide the parts outside the CDR3, is GAGVSQSPSNKVTEKGKDVELRCDPISGHTALYWYRQSLGQGLEFLIYFQGNSAPDKSGLPSDRFSAERTGGSVSTLTIQRTQQEDSAVYLCASSLASGLYNEQFFGPGTRLTVL.

The V gene is TRBV6-1, the J gene TRBJ2-7; 7 nucleotides agree with TRBD2. The CDR3 has 14 amino acids. Germline V CDR1 and CDR2: MNHNS, SASEGT. Trimming removed 2 bases from V and 7 bases from J; junction bases left unmatched: 8. In DNA, the CDR3 is TGTGCCAGCAGTGAATTTGCGCCGGGAGGTGAGCAGTACTTC. This gives the protein CASSEFAPGGEQYF.

The chain links TRBV19 to TRBJ1-5; D remains unclear. This CDR3 region has 13 residues. Germline V gene sequence: CDR1 LNHDA, CDR2 SQIVND (reference sequence). V lost 8 bases to trimming and J lost 2 bases, with 10 bases between them. DNA for the CDR3: TGTGCCAGTGGTACAGTCCGCAATCAGCCCCAGCATTTT. Encoded protein: CASGTVRNQPQHF. Variable domain in full (rest from reference TRBV19 and TRBJ1-5): DGGITQSPKYLFRKEGQNVTLSCEQNLNHDAMYWYRQDPGQGLRLIYYSQIVNDFQKGDIAEGYSVSREKKESFPLTVTSAQKNPTAFYLCASGTVRNQPQHFGDGTRLSIL.

This clonotype came up a few times. V gene TRBV7-9 combines with J gene TRBJ1-4; D not resolved. The CDR3 has 14 amino acids. Germline CDR1 and CDR2: SEHNR and FQNEAQ (reference sequence). Trimming left V 1 base short and J 8 bases short, with 11 bases between. The DNA for the CDR3 is TGTGCCAGCAGCTTAGGGCAGCGCGGAGAAAAACTGTTTTTT. Protein product: CASSLGQRGEKLFF.

Here the CDR3 DNA reads TGTGCCTGGAGTGTACCCCCGGACATGAACACTGAAGCTTTCTTT. It yields the protein CAWSVPPDMNTEAFF. The chain carries TRBV30 and TRBJ1-1; tentative D call: TRBD1 (5 bases). Germline V gene sequence: CDR1 GTSNPN, CDR2 SVGIG (reference sequence). V was cut by 0 bases and J by 0 bases, with 11 bases left in between. The length of the CDR3 is 15 residues. The full variable domain, in which reference TRBV30 and TRBJ1-1 provide the parts outside the CDR3, is SQTIHQWPATLVQPVGSPLSLECTVEGTSNPNLYWYRQAAGRGLQLLFYSVGIGQISSEVPQNLSASRPQDRQFILSSKKLLLSDSGFYLCAWSVPPDMNTEAFFGQGTRLTVV.

The chain is built from TRBV7-2 and TRBJ2-3; no firm D call. Trimming removed 10 bases at V and 2 bases at J, with 13 bases between. CDR3 length: 13 residues. Germline values: CDR1 SGHTA, CDR2 FQGNSA. Here the CDR3 reads CATRNGFTDTQYF. The CDR3 DNA follows: TGTGCCACCCGCAACGGGTTCACAGATACGCAGTATTTT. Filled out from reference TRBV7-2 and TRBJ2-3, the complete variable domain reads GAGVSQSPSNKVTEKGKDVELRCDPISGHTALYWYRQSLGQGLEFLIYFQGNSAPDKSGLPSDRFSAERTGGSVSTLTIQRTQQEDSAVYLCATRNGFTDTQYFGPGTRLTVL.

This clonotype was found a few times. The rearrangement links TRBV28 to TRBJ2-7; perhaps TRBD2 as D (5 bases). Germline V gives CDR1 MDHEN, CDR2 SYDVKM. CDR3 length equals 14 residues. V was cut by 1 base and J by 2 bases, with 9 bases left in between. The CDR3 region is CASSLFRDPYEQYF. The CDR3 DNA reads as TGTGCCAGCAGTTTATTCCGGGATCCCTACGAGCAGTACTTC.

The V call is TRBV7-6, the J call TRBJ1-2; D is ambiguous. CDR3 length: 16 residues. The V gene's germline CDR1 is SGHVS and CDR2 FNYEAQ. The ends were cut back, 5 bases at V and 1 base at J, with 17 bases in the middle. CDR3 sequence (DNA): TGTGCCAGCAGCCAATTAAGCATGGGGAGTAACTATGGCTACACCTTC. It encodes CASSQLSMGSNYGYTF.

This clonotype was picked up a small number of times. This sequence joins TRBV20-1 and TRBJ1-1; tentative D call: TRBD1 (6 bases). Germline lookup yields CDR1 DFQATT and CDR2 SNEGSKA (reference sequence). The CDR3 runs to 13 residues. V lost 3 bases and J 2 bases, leaving 10 bases between the germline ends. In DNA form, the CDR3 reads TGCAGTGCTAGCCGGGACACAAACACTGAAGCTTTCTTT. As protein: CSASRDTNTEAFF.

V is TRBV27 and J is TRBJ2-3, with 8 bases fitting TRBD2. Germline CDR1 MNHEY, CDR2 SMNVEV (reference sequence). The CDR3 loop spans 14 amino acids. V shed 4 bases and J 3 bases; nucleotides not matched to a gene: 3. The CDR3 region has the DNA TGTGCCAGCAGTTGGCGGGAGGCTACAGATACGCAGTATTTT. This codes for CASSWREATDTQYF.

V is TRBV30 and J is TRBJ1-2; D not resolved. The V end was cut by 2 bases, the J end by 0 bases, with 7 bases between. Germline V CDR1 and CDR2: GTSNPN, SVGIG (reference sequence). The CDR3 length is 13 residues. The CDR3, as DNA: TGTGCCTGGAGTACGGAAGCTAACTATGGCTACACCTTC. Translating it yields CAWSTEANYGYTF.

This clonotype came up a few times. The CDR3 DNA sequence: TGTGCCAGCAGTCTAAATCTTATCGGGGGATCCTATGGCTACACCTTC. Translating gives CASSLNLIGGSYGYTF. The chain recombines TRBV2 with TRBJ1-2, with D perhaps TRBD1 (5 bases). The CDR3 contains 16 residues. V lost 5 bases and J 4 bases, leaving 20 bases between the germline ends. Germline CDR1 SNHLY, CDR2 FYNNEI.

This clonotype turned up a few times. CDR3 region: CASRETDNSPLHF. In DNA, the CDR3 is TGTGCCAGCAGAGAGACAGATAATTCACCCCTCCACTTT. This chain connects TRBV7-2 to TRBJ1-6, with D perhaps matching TRBD1 (5 bases). Germline V CDR1 and CDR2: SGHTA, FQGNSA. The V gene lost 6 bases and the J gene lost 5 bases, with 8 bases spanning the gap. The CDR3 loop spans 13 amino acids. The whole variable domain, remainder taken from reference TRBV7-2 and TRBJ1-6, is GAGVSQSPSNKVTEKGKDVELRCDPISGHTALYWYRQSLGQGLEFLIYFQGNSAPDKSGLPSDRFSAERTGGSVSTLTIQRTQQEDSAVYLCASRETDNSPLHFGNGTRLTVT.

In its sample, this clonotype was seen a few times. The rearrangement links TRBV20-1 to TRBJ1-6; D gene ambiguous. Germline V gives CDR1 DFQATT, CDR2 SNEGSKA (reference sequence). V shed 5 bases and J shed 6 bases, with 5 bases lying between them. CDR3 length: 11 residues. This CDR3 is CSASRNSPLHF. The CDR3 nucleotides read TGCAGTGCTTCCCGTAATTCACCCCTCCACTTT.

The V gene is TRBV7-9, the J gene TRBJ1-5; D possibly corresponds to TRBD1 (5 bases). The CDR3 length is 12 residues. From germline, CDR1 is SEHNR and CDR2 FQNEAQ (reference sequence). V gave up 6 bases and J gave up 12 bases, with 15 bases separating them. CDR3: CASSRLGEHQHF. CDR3 nucleotide sequence: TGTGCCAGCAGTCGCCTGGGGGAGCACCAGCATTTT.